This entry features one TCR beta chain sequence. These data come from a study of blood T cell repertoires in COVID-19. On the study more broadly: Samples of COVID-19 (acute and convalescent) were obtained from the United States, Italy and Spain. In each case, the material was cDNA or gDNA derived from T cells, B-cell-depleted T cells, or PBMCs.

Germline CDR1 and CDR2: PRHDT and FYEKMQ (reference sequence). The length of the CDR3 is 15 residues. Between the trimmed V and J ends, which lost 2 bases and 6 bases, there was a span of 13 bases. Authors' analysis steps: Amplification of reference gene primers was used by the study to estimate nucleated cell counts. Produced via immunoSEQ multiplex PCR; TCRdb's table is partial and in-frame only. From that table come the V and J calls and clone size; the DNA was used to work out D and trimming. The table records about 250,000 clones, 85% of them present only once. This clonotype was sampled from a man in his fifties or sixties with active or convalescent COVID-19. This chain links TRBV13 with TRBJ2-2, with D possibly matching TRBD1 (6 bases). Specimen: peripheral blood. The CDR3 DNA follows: TGTGCCAGCAGCTTACGACAGGCGTGGCCCGGGGAGCTGTTTTTT. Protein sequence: CASSLRQAWPGELFF.